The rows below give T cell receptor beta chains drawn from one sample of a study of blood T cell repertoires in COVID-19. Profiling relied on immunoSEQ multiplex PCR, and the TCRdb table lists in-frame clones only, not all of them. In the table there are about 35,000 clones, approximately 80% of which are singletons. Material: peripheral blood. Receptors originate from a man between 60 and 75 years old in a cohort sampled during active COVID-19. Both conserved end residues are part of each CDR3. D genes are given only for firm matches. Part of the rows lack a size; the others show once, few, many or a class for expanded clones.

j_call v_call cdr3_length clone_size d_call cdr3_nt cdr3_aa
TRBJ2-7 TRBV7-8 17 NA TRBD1 TGTGCCAGCAGCCAGAGACCCCGGGACAGGGGAACCTACGAGCAGTACTTC CASSQRPRDRGTYEQYF
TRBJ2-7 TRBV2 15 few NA TGTGCCAGCAGTGAAGCGCCCGAAGGGGCTCGGTGGCAGTACTTC CASSEAPEGARWQYF
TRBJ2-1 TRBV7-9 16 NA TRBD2 TGTGCCAGCAGCCCTCCTGGACTAGCGGGAGGGAATGAGCAGTTCTTC CASSPPGLAGGNEQFF
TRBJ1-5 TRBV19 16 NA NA TGTGCCAGTAGTATATCCCGGGGGGTCAAAGGTCAGCCCCAGCATTTT CASSISRGVKGQPQHF
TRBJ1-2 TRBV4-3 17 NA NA TGCGCCAGCAGCCAAGATTCTTCGGGGAAGATGAACTATGGCTACACCTTC CASSQDSSGKMNYGYTF
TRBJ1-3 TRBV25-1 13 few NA TGTGCCAGCAGTGATTTTGGCCGAAACACCATATATTTT CASSDFGRNTIYF
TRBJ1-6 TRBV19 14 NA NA TGTGCCAGCAATGGGGGGACTGAGAATTCACCCCTCCACTTT CASNGGTENSPLHF
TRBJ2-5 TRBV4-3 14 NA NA TGCGCCAGCAGCCAAACAGGGCGCCAAGAGACCCAGTACTTC CASSQTGRQETQYF
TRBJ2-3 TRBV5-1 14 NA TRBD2 TGCGCCAGCCAACTAGCGGGGGGGCCAGATACGCAGTATTTT CASQLAGGPDTQYF
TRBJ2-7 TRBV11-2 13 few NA TGTGCCAGCAGCTTAGTGCGGCCTTACGAGCAGTACTTC CASSLVRPYEQYF
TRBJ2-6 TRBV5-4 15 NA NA TGTGCCAGCAGCTACAGCCTCACTGGGGCCAACGTCCTGACTTTC CASSYSLTGANVLTF
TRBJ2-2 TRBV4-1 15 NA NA TGCGCCAGCAGCCAAGCCTATCCGAACACCGGGGAGCTGTTTTTT CASSQAYPNTGELFF
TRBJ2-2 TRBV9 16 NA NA TGTGCCAGCAGCCCGAGTGGGGGCTGGGGCACCGGGGAGCTGTTTTTT CASSPSGGWGTGELFF
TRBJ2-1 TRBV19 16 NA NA TGTGCCAGTAGTACTCCGTGGAGCAATCTAGGCAATGAGCAGTTCTTC CASSTPWSNLGNEQFF
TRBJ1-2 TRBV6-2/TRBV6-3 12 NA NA TGTGCCAGCAGTTACTCCAGTTGGGGCTACACCTTC CASSYSSWGYTF
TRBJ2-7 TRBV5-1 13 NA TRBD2 TGCGCCAGCAGCTTCCAGCGGGATTACGAGCAGTACTTC CASSFQRDYEQYF
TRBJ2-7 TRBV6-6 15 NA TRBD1 TGTGCCAGCAGTTCCACCGGGACAGGGTCGAACGAGCAGTACTTC CASSSTGTGSNEQYF
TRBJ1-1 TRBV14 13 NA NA TGTGCCAGCAACCCGCGGATAAACACTGAAGCTTTCTTT CASNPRINTEAFF
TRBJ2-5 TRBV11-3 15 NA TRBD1 TGTGCCAGCAGTAAGACAGGGGTGGGACAAGAGACCCAGTACTTC CASSKTGVGQETQYF
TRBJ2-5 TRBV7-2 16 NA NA TGTGCCAGCAGCTTCGTTGGTGCTCCCGGGGTGGAGACCCAGTACTTC CASSFVGAPGVETQYF
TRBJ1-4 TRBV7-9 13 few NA TGTGCCAGCAGCTTAGGCGGGAGTGAAAAACTGTTTTTT CASSLGGSEKLFF
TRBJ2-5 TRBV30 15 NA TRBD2 TGTGCGCCCCAGCGGGGGGGCCCGGGGCAAGAGACCCAGTACTTC CAPQRGGPGQETQYF
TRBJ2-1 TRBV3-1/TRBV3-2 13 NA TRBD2 TGTGCCAGCAGCCGTGGCCCCGGCGGGGGGCAGTTCTTC CASSRGPGGGQFF
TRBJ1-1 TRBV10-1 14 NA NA TGCGCCAGCAGTGAGGGCAACGCCTGGACTGAAGCTTTCTTT CASSEGNAWTEAFF
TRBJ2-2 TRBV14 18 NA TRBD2 TGTGCCAGCAGCCAATTCCGCGGGGGGGCCTTATACACCGGGGAGCTGTTTTTT CASSQFRGGALYTGELFF
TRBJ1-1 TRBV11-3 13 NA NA TGTGCCAGCAGCACAGAAGGGGACACTGAAGCTTTCTTT CASSTEGDTEAFF
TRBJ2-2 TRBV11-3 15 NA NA TGTGCCAGCAGCTCTGGACAGGGAGGGAGCGGGGAGCTGTTTTTT CASSSGQGGSGELFF
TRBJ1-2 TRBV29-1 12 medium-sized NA TGCAGCGTTGAAGTATCGGACTATGGCTACACCTTC CSVEVSDYGYTF
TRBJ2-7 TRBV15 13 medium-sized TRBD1 TGTGCCACCTCGACAGGGGGCCCCTACGAGCAGTACTTC CATSTGGPYEQYF
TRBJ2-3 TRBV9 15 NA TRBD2 TGTGCCAGCAGCGTACTAGCGGGGCTCACAGATACGCAGTATTTT CASSVLAGLTDTQYF
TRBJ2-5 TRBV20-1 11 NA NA TGCAGTGTTCCGATGGAGCCGACCCAGTACTTC CSVPMEPTQYF
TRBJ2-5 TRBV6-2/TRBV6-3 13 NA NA TGTGCCAGCAGTTACATCCCTGAGGAGACCCAGTACTTC CASSYIPEETQYF
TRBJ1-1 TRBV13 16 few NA TGTGCCAGCAGCTTAGGCAGAATAGCTAGCGGCACTGAAGCTTTCTTT CASSLGRIASGTEAFF
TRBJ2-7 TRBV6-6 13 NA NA TGTGCCAGCAGTAAACAGGGAAACGACGAGCAGTACTTC CASSKQGNDEQYF
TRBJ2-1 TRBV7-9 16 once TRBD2 TGTGCCAGCAGCTTAAGCGGGAGTAGGACCTACAATGAGCAGTTCTTC CASSLSGSRTYNEQFF
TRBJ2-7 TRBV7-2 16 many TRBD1 TGTGCCAGCAGCTTATCGAAAGGACAGGTCAACTACGAGCAGTACTTC CASSLSKGQVNYEQYF
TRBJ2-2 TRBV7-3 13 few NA TGTGCCAGCAGCCCAAGGGGCACCGGGGAGCTGTTTTTT CASSPRGTGELFF
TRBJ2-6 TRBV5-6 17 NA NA TGTGCCAGCAGCCCAACCCCGACGGGCTCTGGGGCCAACGTCCTGACTTTC CASSPTPTGSGANVLTF
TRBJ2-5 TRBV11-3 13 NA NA TGTGCCAGCAGCTTAGGGCCCAAAGAGACCCAGTACTTC CASSLGPKETQYF
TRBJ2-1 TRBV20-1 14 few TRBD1 TGCAGTGCTAGTACCGGGACAGGGGCAAATGAGCAGTTCTTC CSASTGTGANEQFF
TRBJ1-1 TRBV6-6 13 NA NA TGTGCCACCCGGGAAGAGATGAACACTGAAGCTTTCTTT CATREEMNTEAFF
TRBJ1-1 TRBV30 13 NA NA TGTGCCTGGAGCCTAGACTTGAACACTGAAGCTTTCTTT CAWSLDLNTEAFF
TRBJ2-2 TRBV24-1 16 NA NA TGTGCCACCAGTGATTTCTCGGGGGAGGTTTCCGGGGAGCTGTTTTTT CATSDFSGEVSGELFF
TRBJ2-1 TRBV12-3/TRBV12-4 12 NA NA TGTGCCAGCAGTTTGTCCCGGAATGAGCAGTTCTTC CASSLSRNEQFF
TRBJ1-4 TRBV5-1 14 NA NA TGCGCCAGCAGCGCGGGGGGGACGGGTGAAAAACTGTTTTTT CASSAGGTGEKLFF
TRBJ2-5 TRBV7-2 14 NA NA TGTGCCAGCAGCCAGACAAGTTCACTCGAGACCCAGTACTTC CASSQTSSLETQYF
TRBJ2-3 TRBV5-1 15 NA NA TGCGCCAGCAGCTTGGGGGGTCTGGTAGCGGATACGCAGTATTTT CASSLGGLVADTQYF
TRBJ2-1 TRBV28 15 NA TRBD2 TGTGCCAGCGGGAGTGGTAATAGCGGGTTTCTTGAGCAGTTCTTC CASGSGNSGFLEQFF
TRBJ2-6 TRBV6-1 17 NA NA TGTGCCAGCAGTGAGGCCCGTATAGCGGCTGGGGCCAACGTCCTGACTTTC CASSEARIAAGANVLTF
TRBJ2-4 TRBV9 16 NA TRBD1 TGTGCCAGCAGCGGCCAGGAGGGACAGGGACGCAACATTCAGTACTTC CASSGQEGQGRNIQYF
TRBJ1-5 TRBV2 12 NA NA TGTGCCAGCAGACCTGACAGTAAGCCCCAGCATTTT CASRPDSKPQHF
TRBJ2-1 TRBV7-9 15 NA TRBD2 TGTGCCAGCAGCTTACGCCTAGCGGGGAACTATGAGCAGTTCTTC CASSLRLAGNYEQFF
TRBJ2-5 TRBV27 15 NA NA TGTGCCAGCAGTCCCGGGTGGGGGCGGCAGGAGACCCAGTACTTC CASSPGWGRQETQYF
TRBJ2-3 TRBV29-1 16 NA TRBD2 TGCAGCGTTGCCGGACCGAGGGGAGCGGGAGCAGATACGCAGTATTTT CSVAGPRGAGADTQYF
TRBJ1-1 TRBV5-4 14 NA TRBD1 TGTGCCAGCAGCGGAGGGACAGGGCGAGCTGAAGCTTTCTTT CASSGGTGRAEAFF